The rows below give T cell receptor beta chains drawn from one sample of a study of response to subunit inactivated influenza vaccine. TCRdb reprocessed the RT-PCR reads via MiXCR and lists one record per CDR3 protein. This sample has hundreds of thousands of distinct CDR3 sequences; 13% occur once, and the top ten carry 13%. This material consisted of PBMCs from blood, taken about 40 days after vaccination. These receptors were obtained from a man between 50 and 59 years old who received an inactivated influenza vaccine. Both conserved end residues are part of each CDR3. A D gene is named only where the DNA matches it firmly. A row's size may be missing; if present it is once, few, many or a size class.

few	TRBD1	TRBV10-3	TRBJ2-5	TGTGCCATCAGTGAGTCTTGGACAGGGCCAGAGACCCAGTACTTC	CAISESWTGPETQYF
.	TRBD1	TRBV14	TRBJ2-2	TGTGCCAGCAGCCGGAATCGAGGGGGCGGTTCCGGGGAGCTGTTTTTT	CASSRNRGGGSGELFF
.	.	TRBV2	TRBJ2-2	TGTGCCAGCAGCCAATCCATCGGGGAGCTGTTTTTT	CASSQSIGELFF
.	TRBD1	TRBV29-1	TRBJ2-5	TGCAGCGCCCCTTCCGGGACAGGGAGCGAGACCCAGTACTTC	CSAPSGTGSETQYF
few	.	TRBV20-1	TRBJ2-1	TGCAGTGCTAGAGCACAAAACTCCTACAATGAGCAGTTCTTC	CSARAQNSYNEQFF
.	TRBD2	TRBV5-1	TRBJ2-3	TGCGCCAGCAGTCCCTACAGCGGGAGGGATATCCCCACAGATACGCAGTATTTT	CASSPYSGRDIPTDTQYF
many	TRBD2	TRBV24-1	TRBJ2-1	TGTGCCACCAGTGATCATCCGGGACTAGCGGGGGGAAGGGCTTACAATGAGCAGTTCTTC	CATSDHPGLAGGRAYNEQFF
few	.	TRBV29-1	TRBJ2-2	TGCAGCGTTGAACGGGAGAACACCGGGGAGCTGTTTTTT	CSVERENTGELFF
few	.	TRBV5-5	TRBJ1-2	TGTGCCAGCAGCTTAGAGCAGGCGAGCTACACCTTC	CASSLEQASYTF
few	.	TRBV20-1	TRBJ2-5	TGCAGTGCTCCCATCACAGGGAGAGAGACCCAGTACTTC	CSAPITGRETQYF
many	.	TRBV7-9	TRBJ2-3	TGTGCCAGCAGCCAAGACACCGAAAATACGCAGTATTTT	CASSQDTENTQYF
.	TRBD1	TRBV27	TRBJ1-2	TGTGCCAGCAGCCCCCGACAGGGGCGAGTGGCTAATGGCTACACCTTC	CASSPRQGRVANGYTF
many	.	TRBV5-1	TRBJ2-7	TGCGCCAGCAGCTTGGTCCAGGGGACATCCTACGAGCAGTACTTC	CASSLVQGTSYEQYF
few	.	TRBV5-1	TRBJ1-5	TGCGCCAGCAGCCCTTGGGCAGGGGACAATCAGCCCCAGCATTTT	CASSPWAGDNQPQHF
few	.	TRBV9	TRBJ2-1	TGTGCCAGCAGCGTAGCCGGGAGTCAGTTCTTC	CASSVAGSQFF
.	.	TRBV12-3/TRBV12-4	TRBJ1-2	TGTGCCAGCAGCCCCCATTTACAGACTAACTATGGCTACACCTTC	CASSPHLQTNYGYTF
many	.	TRBV5-6	TRBJ1-4	TGTGCCAGCAGTCTCCTTGGGGACTTTAATGAAAAACTGTTTTTT	CASSLLGDFNEKLFF
.	.	TRBV6-5	TRBJ2-3	TGTGCCAGCAGTTACGGGCCAAGGGGCCGCATTCGCACAGATACGCAGTATTTT	CASSYGPRGRIRTDTQYF
many	.	TRBV6-1	TRBJ1-3	TGTGCCAGCAGTCCTTCGGACGGCCACTCTGGAAACACCATATATTTT	CASSPSDGHSGNTIYF
.	TRBD2	TRBV9	TRBJ2-2	TGTGCCAGCAGCGTAGGCGGGGGCACCGGGGAGCTGTTTTTT	CASSVGGGTGELFF
few	TRBD1	TRBV4-2	TRBJ1-2	TGTGCCAGCAGTCGCACACAGGGGGACTATGGCTACACCTTC	CASSRTQGDYGYTF
.	.	TRBV29-1	TRBJ2-7	TGCAGCGTTGAAGAGGCAGGCCAAGACTACGAGCAGTACTTC	CSVEEAGQDYEQYF
.	TRBD1	TRBV12-3/TRBV12-4	TRBJ1-4	TGTGCCAGCAGTTTACAAGGGACAGCTTATGAAAAACTGTTTTTT	CASSLQGTAYEKLFF
.	.	TRBV5-4	TRBJ2-6	TGTGCCAGCAGCTTGTCACCCGTCCGTCCGAGCTCTGGGGCCAACGTCCTGACTTTC	CASSLSPVRPSSGANVLTF
few	.	TRBV10-3	TRBJ2-7	TGTGCCATCAGTGAGGGTCCGAGCTTATCCTACGAGCAGTACTTC	CAISEGPSLSYEQYF
.	.	TRBV20-1	TRBJ1-2	TGCAGTGCGAATACAGGGAACGGCTACACCTTC	CSANTGNGYTF
few	.	TRBV6-2/TRBV6-3	TRBJ2-6	TGTGCCAGCGCATTCGCTGGGGCCAACGTCCTGACTTTC	CASAFAGANVLTF
few	.	TRBV7-9	TRBJ2-7	TGTGCCAGCAGCTTTACGGCGGAACTCTCCTACGAGCAGTACTTC	CASSFTAELSYEQYF
few	.	TRBV6-2/TRBV6-3	TRBJ2-4	TGTGCCAGCAGTTACCGACAGGCAGCCAAAAACATTCAGTACTTC	CASSYRQAAKNIQYF
many	.	TRBV5-1	TRBJ2-2	TGCGCCAGCAGCTTGGCCCGCAACACCGGGGAGCTGTTTTTT	CASSLARNTGELFF
few	.	TRBV20-1	TRBJ2-4	TGCAGTGCTAGAGGGGAAGGCGGTAAAGGAGGCATTCAGTACTTC	CSARGEGGKGGIQYF
.	.	TRBV5-1	TRBJ2-7	TGCGCCAGCAGCCCCAAAGGGGGTACCTACGAGCAGTACTTC	CASSPKGGTYEQYF
.	TRBD1	TRBV10-3	TRBJ2-3	TGTGCCATCAGTGAGAACAGGGGGCATGGCACAGATACGCAGTATTTT	CAISENRGHGTDTQYF
.	.	TRBV12-3/TRBV12-4	TRBJ2-5	TGTGCCAGCAGTTCCGGGACCGTAGGAGAGACCCAGTACTTC	CASSSGTVGETQYF
few	.	TRBV5-1	TRBJ2-7	TGCGCCAGCAGCCCGTTCGGGGCCTACGAGCAGTACTTC	CASSPFGAYEQYF
few	.	TRBV5-6	TRBJ2-1	TGTGCCAGCAGCTCGATTAGCGGTAGCTCCTACAATGAGCAGTTCTTC	CASSSISGSSYNEQFF
few	TRBD2	TRBV5-1	TRBJ2-1	TGCGCCAGCAGAAAGGGCAGCGGGGGGTCCTACAATGAGCAGTTCTTC	CASRKGSGGSYNEQFF
.	.	TRBV28	TRBJ2-5	TGTGCCAGCAGTCCAGTAGCGGTTCAAGAGACCCAGTACTTC	CASSPVAVQETQYF
few	.	TRBV28	TRBJ1-6	TGTGCCAGCATATGGGCAGACGGAAATTCACCCCTCCACTTT	CASIWADGNSPLHF
.	.	TRBV12-3/TRBV12-4	TRBJ2-7	TGTGCCAGCAGTTCCCAGGACAGATACTACGAGCAGTACTTC	CASSSQDRYYEQYF
few	TRBD2	TRBV9	TRBJ2-3	TGTGCCAGCAGCGCAATAGCGGGGGGCCGCACAGATACGCAGTATTTT	CASSAIAGGRTDTQYF
many	TRBD2	TRBV11-2	TRBJ2-1	TGTGCCAGCAGCTTAGCTAGCGGGGTCGGCGATGAGCAGTTCTTC	CASSLASGVGDEQFF
.	.	TRBV7-2	TRBJ2-7	TGTGCCAGCAGCGACCGCCCCGGGACCTACGAGCAGTACTTC	CASSDRPGTYEQYF